The 5 T cell receptor beta chains below all came from one sample that was sequenced in a study of T cells in women clearing cervical HPV infection. Libraries were prepared by immunoSEQ multiplex PCR; TCRdb keeps only in-frame clonotypes and omits some of them. The sample has roughly 32,000 clones; the top ten hold 3.5%. The material sequenced was blood buffy coat. The receptors originated from a woman aged 18 to 69 with a cervical HPV16 infection that either progressed to CIN3+ or cleared (not recorded which).

In the case of this clone: The read is 3 residues too short to cover the CDR3 end, so that end is filled in from the germline J gene. This chain connects TRBV30 to TRBJ1-2, with 7 bases lining up with TRBD1. Germline V gene lookup returns CDR1 GTSNPN and CDR2 SVGIG (reference sequence). The CDR3 consists of 12 residues. CDR3 sequence reads: CAQQTGYNDYTF. The sequenced CDR3 bases are TGTGCCCAACAGACAGGGTACAATGAC.

Points on this clone: From the germline J gene comes the end of the CDR3, since the read stops 3 residues before it. The chain has TRBV11-3 and TRBJ2-3, with D hard to call. Trimming removed 1 base at V and 4 bases at J, with 3 bases between. The CDR3 contains 12 residues. Germline V lookup: CDR1 SGHNT, CDR2 YENEEA. The CDR3 spells CASSLVADTQYF. Incomplete CDR3 DNA: TGTGCCAGCAGCTTAGTCGCAGATACG.

A remark on this clone: The DNA ends 3 residues before the CDR3 does, and the rest of the CDR3 is filled in from the germline J gene. This rearrangement joins TRBV12-3 or TRBV12-4 to TRBJ2-4; the match to TRBD1 covers 9 bases. CDR3 length: 16 residues. V lost 3 bases to trimming and J lost 3 bases; unmatched junction nucleotides: 6. Incomplete CDR3 DNA: TGTGCCAGCAGTTTGGCGGGACAGGGAGTCAAAAACATT. Translating it yields CASSLAGQGVKNI. The whole CDR3 protein reads CASSLAGQGVKNIQYF.

Of note for this clone: The CDR3 end lies 3 residues beyond the end of the read and is filled in from the germline J gene. The chain couples TRBV7-6 to TRBJ2-1, with 15 bases aligning to TRBD2. After removal of 5 bases from V and 8 bases from J, the junction contained 7 bases not matched to a gene. CDR1 is SGHVS, CDR2 FNYEAQ, per germline. This CDR3 is 16 amino acids long. The sequenced CDR3 bases are TGTGCCAGCAGCAAAGGGACTAGCGGGAGGATCCATGAG. Translated, it gives CASSKGTSGRIHE. The entire CDR3 is CASSKGTSGRIHEQFF. Full variable domain (missing parts from reference TRBV7-6 and TRBJ2-1): GAGVSQSPRYKVTKRGQDVALRCDPISGHVSLYWYRQALGQGPEFLTYFNYEAQQDKSGLPNDRFSAERPEGSISTLTIQRTEQRDSAMYRCASSKGTSGRIHEQFFGPGTRLTVL.

Comment on this clone: The observed sequence ends 3 residues before the CDR3 terminus, with the missing tail filled in from the germline J gene. This chain joins TRBV6-2 or TRBV6-3 and TRBJ2-5; the D is unclear. CDR3 size: 12 residues. V dropped 2 bases and J dropped 7 bases, with 8 bases sitting between them. Germline CDR1 reads MNHEY; CDR2 reads SVGEGT. CDR3 bases read: TGTGCCAGCAGTTACCACCCGGGGACC. Residues: CASSYHPGT. In full, the CDR3 is CASSYHPGTQYF.